Following are 24 T cell receptor beta chains from one sample sequenced in a study of T cells in women clearing cervical HPV infection. The table came from immunoSEQ multiplex PCR; TCRdb's copy has only in-frame clones and leaves some out. This specimen shows 15,000 to 20,000 clones; the ten leading clones hold roughly a tenth. Source material: blood buffy coat. These receptors were obtained from a woman between 18 and 70 years old with a cervical HPV16 infection that either progressed to CIN3+ or cleared (not recorded which).

Concerning this clone itself: The CDR3 end lies 3 residues beyond the end of the read and is filled in from the germline J gene. The chain carries TRBV28 and TRBJ2-3; TRBD2 matches 12 bases. The length of the CDR3 is 17 residues. Germline CDR1 and CDR2: MDHEN and SYDVKM. The CDR3 region is CASRGTSGLPEWGTQYF. The covered CDR3 bases are TGTGCCAGCAGAGGGACTAGCGGGCTTCCGGAATGGGGGACG.

On this clone itself: The read falls 3 residues short of the CDR3 end, and the missing part is taken from the germline J gene. J is TRBJ1-2 and V is TRBV5-1; D uncertain. This CDR3 contains 11 residues. Germline CDR1 and CDR2: SGHRS and YFSETQ. Partial CDR3 DNA: TGCGCCAGCAGCTTAGCCTACGAC. As protein: CASSLAYD. The complete CDR3 sequence is CASSLAYDYTF.

The CDR3 protein is CAWSGRGADSSYEQYF. The CDR3 DNA, read in part, is TGTGCCTGGAGTGGCAGGGGGGCTGATAGCTCCTACGAG. The chain joins TRBV30 to TRBJ2-7; D possibly corresponds to TRBD1 (7 bases). The sequence runs out 3 residues before the end of the CDR3; the remainder is reconstructed from the germline J gene. Germline lookup yields CDR1 GTSNPN and CDR2 SVGIG (reference sequence). The ends were cut back, 1 base at V and 0 bases at J, with 16 bases in the middle. The CDR3 runs to 16 residues.

Remarks on this clone: The read finishes 3 residues shy of the CDR3 end, and the germline J gene is used to complete it. The sample holds other DNA sequences that translate to the same CDR3. The rearrangement joins TRBV7-8 to TRBJ1-3; D not certain. Trimming left V 5 bases short and J 0 bases short, with 11 bases between. Looked up from germline, CDR1 is SGHVS and CDR2 is FQNEAQ. CDR3 length: 15 amino acids. The chain's CDR3 is CASSPLDYSGNTIYF. The CDR3 bases that were read are TGTGCCAGCAGCCCGCTAGATTACTCTGGAAACACC. The variable domain in full, completed from reference TRBV7-8 and TRBJ1-3, reads GAGVSQSPRYKVAKRGQDVALRCDPISGHVSLFWYQQALGQGPEFLTYFQNEAQLDKSGLPSDRFFAERPEGSVSTLKIQRTQQEDSAVYLCASSPLDYSGNTIYFGEGSWLTVV.

Regarding this clone: Read sequence stops 3 residues before the CDR3 end, and the germline J gene provides the missing end. This chain connects TRBV6-2 or TRBV6-3 to TRBJ1-1; a weak D match, TRBD1 (5 bases). CDR3 length: 14 amino acids. Germline V gene lookup returns CDR1 MNHEY and CDR2 SVGEGT. The CDR3 sequence: CASTRSWGGLEAFF. The part of the CDR3 DNA that was read is TGTGCCAGCACCAGAAGCTGGGGCGGACTAGAA.

To note about this clone: The read terminates 3 residues ahead of where the CDR3 ends, so the germline J gene completes it. This chain uses TRBV7-2 with TRBJ2-4, with D possibly matching TRBD1 (6 bases). This CDR3 comprises 14 residues. Germline assignment: CDR1 SGHTA and CDR2 FQGNSA. The CDR3 DNA, read in part, is TGTGCCAGCAGCTTTGGGACATCATACGGACCT. Translating it yields CASSFGTSYGP. The complete CDR3 reads CASSFGTSYGPQYF.

In regard to this clone: The CDR3 end falls 3 residues outside the read, so it is completed with the germline J gene. The chain is built from TRBV20-1 and TRBJ1-1; the D gene is possibly TRBD1 (6 bases). V lost 0 bases and J 4 bases, leaving 9 bases between the germline ends. The germline V gene has CDR1 DFQATT and CDR2 SNEGSKA (reference sequence). The CDR3 totals 13 residues. The sequenced part of the CDR3 DNA is TGCAGTGCTAGAGAGGGGGCGAGCACTGAA. This gives the protein CSAREGASTE. The full CDR3 reads CSAREGASTEAFF.

To note about this clone: Read sequence stops 3 residues before the CDR3 end, and the germline J gene provides the missing end. The chain couples TRBV5-6 to TRBJ1-5; 7 nucleotides agree with TRBD1. J was trimmed by 6 bases and V by 0 bases; bases with no gene match: 6. The CDR3 sequence is 15 residues long. Germline CDR1 is SGHDT and CDR2 is YYEEEE. The part of the CDR3 DNA that was read is TGTGCCAGCAGCTTGGGCAGGGGGGAGGTTCAGCCC. It specifies CASSLGRGEVQP. The CDR3 reads in full as CASSLGRGEVQPQHF.

In regard to this clone: The sequence runs out 3 residues before the end of the CDR3; the remainder is reconstructed from the germline J gene. This CDR3 is also generated by other DNA sequences in the sample. The rearrangement links TRBV19 to TRBJ2-5; TRBD2 might be the D (5 bases). Trimming left V 6 bases short and J 4 bases short, with 9 bases between. From germline, CDR1 is LNHDA and CDR2 SQIVND (reference sequence). The CDR3 is 12 amino acids. The CDR3 DNA, read in part, is TGTGCCAGTAGGCAGGCGGGAGAGACC. Residues: CASRQAGET. The whole CDR3 reads CASRQAGETQYF.

The CDR3 protein is CSAKTGPYGYTF. CDR3 bases read: TGCAGTGCTAAGACAGGTCCATATGGC. This rearrangement joins TRBV20-1 to TRBJ1-2, with D perhaps TRBD1 (6 bases). The sequence runs out 3 residues before the end of the CDR3; the remainder is reconstructed from the germline J gene. With 4 bases removed from V and 5 bases from J, the gap between germline ends came to 11 bases. Germline V gives CDR1 DFQATT, CDR2 SNEGSKA (reference sequence). The CDR3 runs to 12 residues.

Turning to this clone: The read ends 3 residues early relative to the CDR3; the germline J gene fills the gap. The chain carries TRBV7-3 and TRBJ1-1, with D possibly TRBD1 on 6 matching bases. This CDR3 spans 13 amino acids. Germline V gene lookup returns CDR1 SGHTA and CDR2 FQGTGA. The CDR3 here is CASSLDQQGEAFF. The DNA read from the CDR3 is TGTGCCAGCAGCTTAGATCAACAGGGAGAA.

Note on this clone: The read terminates 3 residues ahead of where the CDR3 ends, so the germline J gene completes it. This sequence joins TRBV5-1 and TRBJ1-2; 7 bases align to TRBD1. V dropped 2 bases and J dropped 6; count of bases not matched to a gene: 4. The CDR3 is 13 amino acids. Germline V gene data show CDR1 as SGHRS and CDR2 as YFSETQ. CDR3 amino acids: CASSFVQGNGYTF. The DNA read from the CDR3 is TGCGCCAGCAGCTTCGTACAGGGGAATGGC. The variable domain in full, with the rest retrieved from reference TRBV5-1 and TRBJ1-2, is KAGVTQTPRYLIKTRGQQVTLSCSPISGHRSVSWYQQTPGQGLQFLFEYFSETQRNKGNFPGRFSGRQFSNSRSEMNVSTLELGDSALYLCASSFVQGNGYTFGSGTRLTVV.

The CDR3 bases that were read are TGCAGTGCTAGGGGGGGAAGCGGGGAG. It yields the protein CSARGGSGE. From start to end, the CDR3 is CSARGGSGELFF. The chain carries TRBV20-1 and TRBJ2-2; perhaps TRBD2 as D (6 bases). The DNA ends 3 residues before the CDR3 does, and the rest of the CDR3 is filled in from the germline J gene. Trimming pared 3 bases from V and 7 bases from J, leaving 9 bases between. The CDR3 runs 12 residues. Germline values: CDR1 DFQATT, CDR2 SNEGSKA (reference sequence).

Note on this clone: The missing CDR3 end, 3 residues past where the read stops, is filled in from the germline J gene. The chain is built from TRBV20-1 and TRBJ2-3; D gene uncertain. This CDR3 has 13 amino acids. Germline lookup yields CDR1 DFQATT and CDR2 SNEGSKA (reference sequence). CDR3 bases read: TGCAGTCAGCTAGGCACCAGCCTGGAGACG. Translated, it gives CSQLGTSLET. The full CDR3 is CSQLGTSLETQYF.

As regards this clone: Read data end 3 residues before the CDR3 end; the end is taken from the germline J gene. The rearrangement uses TRBV20-1 and TRBJ2-1; D is undetermined. Germline CDR1 and CDR2: DFQATT and SNEGSKA (reference sequence). Trimming removed 0 bases at V and 5 bases at J, with 5 bases between. The CDR3 extends over 12 amino acids. CDR3 in amino acids: CSARDLDNEQFF. Partial CDR3 DNA: TGCAGTGCTAGAGATCTAGACAATGAG.

Regarding this clone: The read falls 3 residues short of the CDR3 end, and the missing part is taken from the germline J gene. The chain couples TRBV6-2 or TRBV6-3 to TRBJ1-2; the match to TRBD1 covers 11 bases. The germline V gene encodes CDR1 MNHEY and CDR2 SVGEGT. The CDR3 is 15 amino acids. Partial CDR3 DNA: TGTGCCAGCAGTTACTGGGACAGGGGGTCGTACGAC. Protein: CASSYWDRGSYD. The whole CDR3 protein reads CASSYWDRGSYDYTF.

Comments on this clone: The missing CDR3 end, 3 residues past where the read stops, is filled in from the germline J gene. This rearrangement joins TRBV7-7 to TRBJ2-3; D tentatively fits TRBD1 or TRBD2 (5 bases each). From germline, CDR1 is SSHAT and CDR2 FNYEAQ (reference sequence). The CDR3 contains 15 residues. The CDR3 loop reads CASSLISGIRETQYF. CDR3 DNA (partial): TGTGCCAGCAGCTTAATTTCAGGGATTAGGGAGACG.

A note on this clone: The CDR3 goes on 3 residues after the read ends, and that part is filled in from the germline J gene. V gene TRBV7-8 combines with J gene TRBJ2-5; D not certain. The CDR3 sequence is 12 residues long. Trimming stripped 5 bases from V and 1 base from J, with 5 bases between. CDR1 and CDR2 from the germline V gene are SGHVS and FQNEAQ. The sequenced CDR3 bases are TGTGCCAGCAGCCTACTCCAAGAGACC. Residues: CASSLLQET. The whole CDR3 is CASSLLQETQYF.

Concerning this clone: The read ends 3 residues shy of where the CDR3 ends; the end is completed using the germline J gene. The chain links TRBV5-4 to TRBJ1-1, with D hard to call. The V end was cut by 0 bases, the J end by 5 bases, with 8 bases between. The germline gives CDR1 SGHNT, CDR2 YYREEE (reference sequence). CDR3 length: 13 amino acids. The sequenced CDR3 bases are TGTGCCAGCAGCTTGGTGGCGGTGACTGAA. Its protein product is CASSLVAVTE. In full, the CDR3 reads CASSLVAVTEAFF.

On this clone: The CDR3 end lies 3 residues beyond the end of the read and is filled in from the germline J gene. The chain is built from TRBV28 and TRBJ2-3, with TRBD2 matching 8 bases. This CDR3 spans 14 amino acids. With V trimmed by 4 bases and J by 5 bases, 5 bases remained unmatched. Looked up from germline, CDR1 is MDHEN and CDR2 is SYDVKM. CDR3 DNA, as far as it was read: TGTGCCAGCAGTTCCGGGGGGGCACGAGATACG. Residues: CASSSGGARDT. The whole CDR3 sequence reads CASSSGGARDTQYF.

In regard to this clone: The sequence runs out 3 residues before the end of the CDR3; the remainder is reconstructed from the germline J gene. The V gene is TRBV19, the J gene TRBJ2-3; D uncertain. This CDR3 contains 14 residues. Germline values: CDR1 LNHDA, CDR2 SQIVND (reference sequence). Incomplete CDR3 DNA: TGTGCCAGTAGTATATCGCACAGCCAAGAGACG. As protein: CASSISHSQET. The CDR3 as a whole reads CASSISHSQETQYF.

With respect to this clone: The read finishes 3 residues shy of the CDR3 end, and the germline J gene is used to complete it. V usage is TRBV2 and J usage is TRBJ2-2; a weak D match, TRBD1 (6 bases). The germline V gene has CDR1 SNHLY and CDR2 FYNNEI. This CDR3 has 15 amino acids. V gave up 4 bases and J gave up 4 bases, with 13 bases separating them. CDR3 DNA, as far as it was read: TGTGCCAGCAGTGGGGATCCAGGGGCCACCGGGGAG. Translation gives CASSGDPGATGE. The entire CDR3 sequence reads CASSGDPGATGELFF.

Notes on this clone: Sequencing ends 3 residues short of the CDR3 end; the germline J gene provides the rest. The chain carries TRBV16 and TRBJ2-2, with 7 nucleotides matching TRBD2. Germline V gene lookup returns CDR1 KGHSY and CDR2 FQNENV. CDR3 length equals 14 residues. CDR3 bases read: TGTGCCAGCAGCCTGGTTGGGACTAATGAAAAG. The encoded protein is CASSLVGTNEK. From start to end, the CDR3 is CASSLVGTNEKLFF.

A remark on this clone: The read comes to an end 3 residues before the CDR3 does, leaving the germline J gene to fill in the end. The chain carries TRBV2 and TRBJ2-2; 11 nucleotides line up with TRBD1. Germline V gene data show CDR1 as SNHLY and CDR2 as FYNNEI. The length of the CDR3 is 16 residues. V lost 6 bases and J lost 2; bases outside the gene matches: 5. This CDR3 reads CASRPGTGGNTGELFF. The covered CDR3 bases are TGTGCCAGCAGACCCGGGACAGGGGGAAACACCGGGGAG.